One sample yielded the 20 T cell receptor beta chains listed below, sequenced in a study of cytomegalovirus exposure and HLA in healthy donors. The PCR was carried out with 60 Vbeta primers and 13 Jbeta primers. The repertoire was sequenced with immunoSEQ multiplex PCR; TCRdb's copy has only in-frame clones and lacks some. The repertoire holds about 140,000 clones, with 80% as singletons. Material: PBMCs. These receptors were obtained from a man aged 25 to 45 in good health and CMV-seronegative.

The rearrangement uses TRBV18 and TRBJ2-3; D uncertain. V lost 2 bases to trimming and J lost 4 bases, with 16 bases between them. Germline CDR1 reads KGHSH; CDR2 reads LQKENI. CDR3 size: 16 residues. The CDR3 loop reads CASSPAWFEVADTQYF. As DNA, the CDR3 is TGTGCCAGCTCACCAGCTTGGTTTGAGGTCGCAGATACGCAGTATTTT. Drawing the rest from reference TRBV18 and TRBJ2-3, the complete variable domain is NAGVMQNPRHLVRRRGQEARLRCSPMKGHSHVYWYRQLPEEGLKFMVYLQKENIIDESGMPKERFSAEFPKEGPSILRIQQVVRGDSAAYFCASSPAWFEVADTQYFGPGTRLTVL.

The chain combines TRBV2 with TRBJ1-5; D might be TRBD1 (5 bases). This CDR3 has 13 residues. From germline, CDR1 is SNHLY and CDR2 FYNNEI. V gave up 6 bases and J gave up 7 bases, with 13 bases separating them. The CDR3 DNA follows: TGTGCCAGCAGCGCCCGGGACTTGCAGCCCCAGCATTTT. This encodes CASSARDLQPQHF.

This clone was detected once. The rearrangement links TRBV10-3 to TRBJ1-6; possibly TRBD1 for D (5 bases). Trimming cost V 2 bases and J 7 bases, with 12 bases left between them. The CDR3 totals 15 residues. Per germline, CDR1 ENHRY and CDR2 SYGVKD. The CDR3 is CAISEIGGGNSPLHF. In nucleotides, the CDR3 is TGTGCCATCAGTGAGATTGGCGGGGGGAATTCACCCCTCCACTTT.

The chain couples TRBV13 to TRBJ2-3; no clear D gene. The CDR3 runs 14 residues. From germline, CDR1 is PRHDT and CDR2 FYEKMQ (reference sequence). Trimming removed 0 bases at V and 0 bases at J, with 4 bases between. The CDR3 sequence is CASSLGLSTDTQYF. Here the CDR3 DNA reads TGTGCCAGCAGCTTAGGCCTAAGCACAGATACGCAGTATTTT.

The rearrangement uses TRBV6-5 and TRBJ2-1; 11 positions match TRBD2. The CDR3 length is 13 residues. V gave up 5 bases and J gave up 10 bases; unmatched junction bases: 4. Germline loops: CDR1 MNHEY, CDR2 SVGAGI. The CDR3 sequence is CASSQGLAAEQFF. CDR3 nucleotide sequence: TGTGCCAGCAGTCAGGGACTAGCGGCAGAGCAGTTCTTC.

CDR3 sequence (DNA): TGTGCCAGCACCATGCAGTTGAACACTGAAGCTTTCTTT. Translated, it gives CASTMQLNTEAFF. The chain carries TRBV28 and TRBJ1-1; D remains unclear. The CDR3 totals 13 residues. CDR1 is MDHEN and CDR2 is SYDVKM in the germline V gene. The V gene lost 7 bases and the J gene lost 0 bases, with 9 bases spanning the gap.

The chain has TRBV6-6 and TRBJ1-6; D remains ambiguous. This CDR3 has 14 amino acids. Between the trimmed V and J ends, which lost 6 bases and 15 bases, there was a span of 21 bases. Germline CDR1 reads MNHNY; CDR2 reads SVGAGI (reference sequence). The CDR3 nucleotides read TGTGCCAGCAGAAACGAAGAGACACTCTTAGGCCTCCACTTT. As protein: CASRNEETLLGLHF.

The rearrangement joins TRBV2 to TRBJ1-1; 8 bases match TRBD1. V lost 6 bases and J lost 4; bases outside the gene matches: 4. Germline V gene sequence: CDR1 SNHLY, CDR2 FYNNEI. This CDR3 region has 13 residues. The CDR3 DNA is TGTGCCAGCAGCGACAGGGGTATCACTGAAGCTTTCTTT. Its translation: CASSDRGITEAFF.

The J gene is TRBJ2-2, the V gene TRBV7-8; TRBD2 matches 14 bases. Trimming removed 6 bases from V and 3 bases from J; junction bases left unmatched: 9. The CDR3 totals 18 residues. Germline V gene data show CDR1 as SGHVS and CDR2 as FQNEAQ. The DNA of the CDR3 is TGTGCCAGCAGTCCACGCGCGGGACTAGCGGGAGACACCGGGGAGCTGTTTTTT. It encodes CASSPRAGLAGDTGELFF.

The CDR3 nucleotides are TGTGCCAGCAGCCTACAGGGACTAACAGATACGCAGTATTTT. Its protein product is CASSLQGLTDTQYF. This sequence joins TRBV7-9 and TRBJ2-3; D is possibly TRBD2 (7 bases). CDR1 and CDR2 from the germline V gene are SEHNR and FQNEAQ (reference sequence). This CDR3 region has 14 residues. V lost 5 bases and J 3 bases, leaving 12 bases between the germline ends.

This clone was seen a handful of times. The rearrangement uses TRBV6-5 and TRBJ2-2, with a possible D match to TRBD2 (6 bases). CDR1 MNHEY and CDR2 SVGAGI come from the germline V gene. CDR3 length: 12 amino acids. V was pared by 6 bases and J by 10 bases, with 12 bases between. The CDR3 DNA sequence: TGTGCCAGCAGCTCAGGAGGGGTGGAGCTGTTTTTT. It specifies CASSSGGVELFF.

The J gene is TRBJ2-4, the V gene TRBV4-2; D is perhaps TRBD2 (5 bases). V was shortened by 0 bases and J by 1 base, with 7 bases between the two germline ends. This CDR3 contains 15 residues. Germline values: CDR1 LGHNA, CDR2 YNFKEQ. In DNA form, the CDR3 reads TGTGCCAGCAGCCAAGATAGAGGGGCCAAAAACATTCAGTACTTC. This translates into CASSQDRGAKNIQYF.

V and J are TRBV4-2 and TRBJ1-6; the D gene is possibly TRBD1 (5 bases). The V gene lost 0 bases and the J gene lost 14 bases, with 17 bases spanning the gap. Germline V gene lookup returns CDR1 LGHNA and CDR2 YNFKEQ. The CDR3 covers 15 residues. The CDR3 loop reads CASSQDLMPGGALHF. Here the CDR3 DNA reads TGTGCCAGCAGCCAAGATCTGATGCCGGGGGGGGCCCTCCACTTT.

This chain joins TRBV15 and TRBJ2-6; D call uncertain. With 1 base removed from V and 0 bases from J, the gap between germline ends came to 13 bases. This CDR3 is 18 amino acids long. Germline-derived CDR1 and CDR2 are LNHNV and YYDKDF (reference sequence). CDR3 loop: CATSRAAFAGSGANVLTF. CDR3 bases: TGTGCCACCAGCAGAGCCGCTTTCGCCGGCTCTGGGGCCAACGTCCTGACTTTC.

The chain uses TRBV2 and TRBJ1-1; D is possibly TRBD1 (5 bases). There are 13 residues in the CDR3. V shed 1 base and J shed 10 bases, with 13 bases lying between them. Germline-derived CDR1 and CDR2 are SNHLY and FYNNEI. CDR3 nucleotides: TGTGCCAGCAGTGAAGAACTCCAGGGTAGAGCTTTCTTT. Its protein is CASSEELQGRAFF.

The chain recombines TRBV28 with TRBJ2-1; 10 bases line up with TRBD2. The ends lost 6 bases at V and 5 bases at J; junction bases unmatched: 10. The germline gives CDR1 MDHEN, CDR2 SYDVKM. The length of the CDR3 is 16 residues. The CDR3: CASRSKRGGQDNEQFF. The CDR3 nucleotides are TGTGCCAGCAGGTCAAAGCGGGGGGGCCAGGACAATGAGCAGTTCTTC.

The chain employs TRBV7-9 and TRBJ2-7, with D possibly TRBD2 on 5 matching bases. The germline gives CDR1 SEHNR, CDR2 FQNEAQ (reference sequence). This CDR3 is 13 amino acids long. V was clipped by 3 bases and J by 0 bases, with 6 bases between them. DNA of the CDR3: TGTGCCAGCAGCTTGAGGGACTCCTACGAGCAGTACTTC. It encodes CASSLRDSYEQYF. The full variable domain, completed using reference TRBV7-9 and TRBJ2-7, is DTGVSQNPRHKITKRGQNVTFRCDPISEHNRLYWYRQTLGQGPEFLTYFQNEAQLEKSRLLSDRFSAERPKGSFSTLEIQRTEQGDSAMYLCASSLRDSYEQYFGPGTRLTVT.

This chain joins TRBV5-1 and TRBJ2-3, with a weak D call TRBD1 (6 bases). In germline, CDR1 is SGHRS, CDR2 YFSETQ. V was trimmed by 6 bases and J by 0 bases, leaving 20 bases between them. CDR3 length: 17 amino acids. The CDR3: CASKALLTGTSTDTQYF. The CDR3 coding sequence is TGCGCCAGCAAAGCCTTGCTGACAGGCACTAGCACAGATACGCAGTATTTT.

V is TRBV19 and J is TRBJ2-1; a possible D gene is TRBD2 (5 bases). V was clipped by 7 bases and J by 4 bases, with 14 bases between them. The germline V gene encodes CDR1 LNHDA and CDR2 SQIVND (reference sequence). The CDR3 contains 14 residues. The CDR3 nucleotides read TGTGCCAGTACCGTCTCAAAGCGGTACAATGAGCAGTTCTTC. Protein product: CASTVSKRYNEQFF.

The table lists this clone with a few counts. The rearrangement links TRBV29-1 to TRBJ1-1; 7 bases agree with TRBD1. This CDR3 is 12 amino acids long. CDR1 and CDR2 from the germline V gene are SQVTM and ANQGSEA. The V and J ends lost 3 bases and 5 bases, in that order; junction bases with no gene match: 3. DNA of the CDR3: TGCAGCGTTGACTCAGGGGGGACTGAAGCTTTCTTT. As protein: CSVDSGGTEAFF.